This record looks at one TCR beta chain sequence and its context. This record belongs to a study of OX40 agonist ivuxolimab in advanced cancers. Here immunoSEQ multiplex PCR was the method, and the copy in TCRdb shows in-frame clones only, minus some. The sample records about 69,000 clones, nearly 90% being singletons. Germline V lookup: CDR1 SGHTA, CDR2 FQGTGA. The CDR3 contains 17 residues. The ends lost 3 bases at V and 1 base at J; junction bases unmatched: 7. The source of this sequence is an adult with an advanced solid tumor such as melanoma, head and neck, liver or kidney cancer. The chain employs TRBV7-3 and TRBJ2-2; 8 bases fit TRBD2. Material: CD4+ or CD8+ T cells sorted from blood, obtained in a trial of the OX40 agonist ivuxolimab. The CDR3 coding sequence is TGTGCCAGCAGCTTTCAAGGCGGGAGGTTGAACACCGGGGAGCTGTTTTTT. Its protein product is CASSFQGGRLNTGELFF.